This T cell receptor beta chain was sequenced for a study of graft-versus-host responses after intestinal transplantation. The table lists this clone with a count of one. Its ends do not fully match the called genes, so a read error is possible. This CDR3 comprises 15 residues. Looked up from germline, CDR1 is SGHRS and CDR2 is YFSETQ. Only in-frame clones appear in the TCRdb table, and some are missing; sequencing was by immunoSEQ multiplex PCR. The data contain 13,000 or so clones, approximately 40% of them singletons. Stimulators, 200,000 irradiated and violet-dye-labeled cells, were plated with 200,000 CFSE-labeled responder cells. At the end of the reaction, proliferating CFSE-low CD3+CD4+ and CD3+CD8+ responders were sorted.

The V gene is TRBV5-1, the J gene TRBJ1-4; D may be TRBD1 (6 bases). Sequenced here: alloreactive CD4+ T cells from a mixed lymphocyte reaction culture, sampled before intestinal transplant. Stated subset: CFSE-low proliferating T cells sorted from approximately 6-day pre-transplant mixed lymphocyte reaction (GvH or HvG direction). This clonotype was obtained from a human patient who received an intestinal transplant. CDR3 amino acids: CASRLGGPTNEKLFF. For the CDR3, the DNA is TGCGCCAGCAGATTGGGGGGGCCAACTAATGAAAAACTGTTTTTT.